These 8 T cell receptor beta chains share one sample of origin, sequenced in a study of blood T cell repertoires in COVID-19. The data were produced by immunoSEQ multiplex PCR, yet TCRdb's version contains in-frame clones alone and is incomplete. The table records approximately 91,000 clones, 87% of them present only once. The sample comprised peripheral blood. The receptor set was obtained from a man aged 65 to 79 with acute or convalescent COVID-19.

J is TRBJ1-2 and V is TRBV12-3 or TRBV12-4; a possible D gene is TRBD1 (5 bases). This CDR3 region has 12 residues. The V end was cut by 5 bases, the J end by 2 bases, with 6 bases between. The CDR3 is CASSPGNYGYTF. Here the CDR3 DNA reads TGTGCCAGCAGTCCAGGGAACTATGGCTACACCTTC.

This chain uses TRBV5-1 with TRBJ2-3; TRBD2 matches at 10 bases. Germline V gene sequence: CDR1 SGHRS, CDR2 YFSETQ. The J segment lost 2 bases and the V segment lost 2 bases, leaving 8 bases of the junction unmatched. The CDR3 length is 17 residues. For the CDR3, the DNA is TGCGCCAGCAGCTTAGTAGCGGGGGGTCCTCTCACAGATACGCAGTATTTT. As protein: CASSLVAGGPLTDTQYF.

The chain uses TRBV7-9 and TRBJ2-1; 9 positions match TRBD1. The length of the CDR3 is 15 residues. With V trimmed by 0 bases and J by 8 bases, 5 bases remained unmatched. Germline CDR1 and CDR2: SEHNR and FQNEAQ (reference sequence). The chain's CDR3 is CASSLAVTGGYEQFF. The CDR3 coding sequence is TGTGCCAGCAGCTTAGCGGTAACAGGGGGCTATGAGCAGTTCTTC.

The chain uses TRBV21-1 and TRBJ1-2; the tabulated D call, TRBD1, remains unverified against the DNA. TRBV21-1 is described as a pseudogene. The CDR3 contains 10 residues. CDR3: CASSKQGYTF. The CDR3 region has the DNA TGTGCCAGCAGCAAACAAGGCTACACCTTC.

The chain links TRBV27 to TRBJ2-1; 9 bases map to TRBD1. Germline V CDR1 and CDR2: MNHEY, SMNVEV (reference sequence). V shed 2 bases, J shed 6 bases, and the junction held 14 bases outside the gene matches. CDR3 size: 18 residues. CDR3 protein: CASSLSPGTGRWANEQFF. CDR3 DNA: TGTGCCAGCAGTTTAAGTCCCGGGACAGGGAGGTGGGCCAATGAGCAGTTCTTC.

The chain has TRBV28 and TRBJ1-5, with a tentative D call TRBD1 (5 bases). Germline V gene data show CDR1 as MDHEN and CDR2 as SYDVKM. The CDR3 is 11 residues long. V lost 6 bases and J 11 bases, leaving 11 bases between the germline ends. CDR3 nucleotide sequence: TGTGCCAGCAGGGAGGGACCCACCCAGCATTTT. The encoded protein is CASREGPTQHF.

This chain uses TRBV3-1 (or the pseudogene TRBV3-2) with TRBJ1-2; TRBD1 matches 9 bases. With 1 base clipped from V and 5 bases from J, the junction kept 2 bases outside the gene matches. CDR1 LGHDT and CDR2 YNNKEL come from the germline V gene (reference sequence). CDR3 length: 14 amino acids. The CDR3 sequence: CASSQGDRAYGYTF. The CDR3 DNA sequence: TGTGCCAGCAGCCAAGGGGACAGGGCTTATGGCTACACCTTC.

The rearrangement uses TRBV14 and TRBJ1-2, with no clear D. The V and J ends lost 5 bases and 8 bases respectively, with 15 bases between them. This CDR3 has 13 residues. Germline loops: CDR1 SGHDN, CDR2 FVKESK. The CDR3 is CASSSDRWAGYTF. The CDR3 bases are TGTGCCAGCAGCTCCGACCGTTGGGCGGGCTACACCTTC.